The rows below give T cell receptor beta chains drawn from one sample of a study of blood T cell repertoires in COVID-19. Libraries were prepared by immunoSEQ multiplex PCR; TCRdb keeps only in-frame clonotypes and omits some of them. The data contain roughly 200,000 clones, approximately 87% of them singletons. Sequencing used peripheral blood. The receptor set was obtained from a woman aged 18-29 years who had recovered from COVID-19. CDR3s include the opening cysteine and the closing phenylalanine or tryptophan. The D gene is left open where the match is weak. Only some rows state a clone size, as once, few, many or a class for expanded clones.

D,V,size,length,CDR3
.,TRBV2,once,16,CASSDPSDSFPETQYF
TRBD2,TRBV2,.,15,CASSQVAGGDNEQFF
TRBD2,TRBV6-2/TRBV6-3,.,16,CASSYAGGGFLETQYF
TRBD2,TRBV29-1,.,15,CSVERWTSGVYEQFF
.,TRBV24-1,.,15,CATSDLATKTDTQYF
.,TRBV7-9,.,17,CASSLATGNVPNTEAFF
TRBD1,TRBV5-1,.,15,CASSLEDRVWETQYF
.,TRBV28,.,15,CASSLRFRMNTEAFF
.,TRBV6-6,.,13,CASSGLFQETQYF
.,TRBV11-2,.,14,CASRRGRENTEAFF
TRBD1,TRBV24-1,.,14,CATSEGQGVWEQFF
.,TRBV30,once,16,CAWSAHSGITNYGYTF
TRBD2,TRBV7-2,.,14,CASSLESSGYTQYF
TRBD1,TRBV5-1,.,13,CASSGQDNSPLHF
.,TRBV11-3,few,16,CASSLAPPRMNQPQHF
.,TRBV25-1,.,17,CASSELAATGVKNIQYF
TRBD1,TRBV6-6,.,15,CASTLDGTGNYGYTF
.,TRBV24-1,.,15,CATSDSGVPVYEQYF
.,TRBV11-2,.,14,CASQRGSSYNEQFF
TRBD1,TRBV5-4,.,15,CASSLAAGGKDEQYF
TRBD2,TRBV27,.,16,CASSPWDSGARDTQYF
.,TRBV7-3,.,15,CASSSTPLKNNEQFF
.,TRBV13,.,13,CASSLGRDNEQFF
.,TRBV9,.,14,CASRGQGGTGELFF
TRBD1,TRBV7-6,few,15,CASSLAGQGSDEQYF
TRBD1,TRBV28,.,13,CASSLNRGIVDTF
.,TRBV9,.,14,CASSVGLENSPLHF
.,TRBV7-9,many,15,CASSLRQGAGNTIYF
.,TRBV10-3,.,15,CAISESRSSTDTQYF
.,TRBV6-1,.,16,CASSERGRGIQETQYF
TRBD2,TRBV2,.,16,CASSGLTSGGAREQFF
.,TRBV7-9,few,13,CASTDKANYGYTF
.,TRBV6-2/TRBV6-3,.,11,CASSFDYGYTF
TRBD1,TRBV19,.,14,CASSIGQGTMDYTF
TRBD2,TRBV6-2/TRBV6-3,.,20,CASSTGLAGGPRAPTDTQYF
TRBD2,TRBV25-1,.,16,CASSELGAGSGETQYF
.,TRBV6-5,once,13,CASMTGNNSPLHF
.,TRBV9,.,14,CASSGRDDGNTIYF
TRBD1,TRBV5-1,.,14,CASGVDRLGTEAFF
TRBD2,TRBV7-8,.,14,CASSLKLADNEQFF
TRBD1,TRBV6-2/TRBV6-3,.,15,CASSPRDREYNEQFF
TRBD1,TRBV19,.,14,CASNPTGIREKLFF
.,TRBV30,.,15,CAWRPTGYGTDTQYF
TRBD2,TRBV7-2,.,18,CASSFLAGAGFSTDTQYF
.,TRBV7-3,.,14,CASSLHRQANEQFF
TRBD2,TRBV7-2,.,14,CASSFGGDYNEQFF
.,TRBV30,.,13,CAWSWSGGDTIYF
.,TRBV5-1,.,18,CASSNPRGQSSGANVLTF
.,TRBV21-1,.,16,CASSKERDRGQVIQYF
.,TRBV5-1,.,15,CASSLGSGGAKGYTF
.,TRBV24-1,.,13,CATSDSVNTEAFF
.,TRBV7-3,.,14,CASSLTATNTEAFF
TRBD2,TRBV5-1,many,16,CASSFGTRDGIDTQYF
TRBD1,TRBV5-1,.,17,CASSFQNRGLSYNEQFF
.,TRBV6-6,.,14,CASILATNTGELFF
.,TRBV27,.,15,CASSGDSIQSNEQFF
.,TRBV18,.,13,CASSRLPSPGAFF
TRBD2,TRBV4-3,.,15,CASSGLAGGPGTQYF
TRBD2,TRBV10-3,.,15,CAIRELAGGYNEQFF